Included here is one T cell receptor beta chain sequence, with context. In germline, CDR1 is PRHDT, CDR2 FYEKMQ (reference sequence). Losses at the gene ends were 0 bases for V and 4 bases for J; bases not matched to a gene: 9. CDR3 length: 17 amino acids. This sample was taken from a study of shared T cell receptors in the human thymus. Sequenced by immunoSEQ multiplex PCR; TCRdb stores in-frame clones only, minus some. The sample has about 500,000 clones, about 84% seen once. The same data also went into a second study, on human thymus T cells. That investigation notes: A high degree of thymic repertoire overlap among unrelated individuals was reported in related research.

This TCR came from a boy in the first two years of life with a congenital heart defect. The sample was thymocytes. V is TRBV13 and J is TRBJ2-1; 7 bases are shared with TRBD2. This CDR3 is CASSLGEISGPYNEQFF. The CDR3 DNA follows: TGTGCCAGCAGCTTAGGCGAGATTAGCGGGCCTTACAATGAGCAGTTCTTC.